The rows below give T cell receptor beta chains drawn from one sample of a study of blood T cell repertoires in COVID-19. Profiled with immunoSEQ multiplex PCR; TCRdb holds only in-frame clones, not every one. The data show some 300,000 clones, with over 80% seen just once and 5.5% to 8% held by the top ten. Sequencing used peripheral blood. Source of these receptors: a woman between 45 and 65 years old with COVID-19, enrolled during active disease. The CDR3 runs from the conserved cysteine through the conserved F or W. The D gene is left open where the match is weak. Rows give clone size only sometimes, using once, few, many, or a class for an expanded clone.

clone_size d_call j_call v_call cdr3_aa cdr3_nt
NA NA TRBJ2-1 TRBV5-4 CASSLANNEQFF TGTGCCAGCAGCCTAGCGAACAATGAGCAGTTCTTC
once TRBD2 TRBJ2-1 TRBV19 CASSIGTSGKNNEQFF TGTGCCAGTAGTATAGGTACTAGCGGTAAGAACAATGAGCAGTTCTTC
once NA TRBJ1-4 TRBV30 CAWSRQEEEKLFF TGTGCCTGGAGTCGACAGGAAGAAGAAAAACTGTTTTTT
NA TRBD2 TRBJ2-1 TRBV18 CASSPSSRGGRAAEQFF TGTGCCAGCTCACCATCCTCACGGGGCGGGAGGGCCGCTGAGCAGTTCTTC
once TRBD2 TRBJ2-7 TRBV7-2 CASSESGIGSYEQYF TGTGCCAGCAGCGAAAGCGGGATCGGGTCCTACGAGCAGTACTTC
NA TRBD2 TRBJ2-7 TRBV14 CASSQPSGRAAYEQYF TGTGCCAGCAGCCAACCCAGCGGGAGGGCAGCCTACGAGCAGTACTTC
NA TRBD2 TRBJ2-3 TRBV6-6 CASSRPMRGTSGSTDTQYF TGTGCCAGCAGTCGCCCTATGAGGGGAACTAGCGGAAGCACAGATACGCAGTATTTT
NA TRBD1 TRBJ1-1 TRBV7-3 CASSSVGTGTYTEAFF TGTGCCAGCAGCTCTGTTGGGACAGGAACTTACACTGAAGCTTTCTTT
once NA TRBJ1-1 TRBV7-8 CASSLEILRYNTEAFF TGTGCCAGCAGCTTAGAAATACTAAGGTATAACACTGAAGCTTTCTTT
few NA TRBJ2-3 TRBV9 CASSVANQGLDTQYF TGTGCCAGCAGCGTAGCTAACCAGGGGTTAGATACGCAGTATTTT
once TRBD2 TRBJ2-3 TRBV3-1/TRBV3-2 CASSQGLAGGPTDTQYF TGTGCCAGCAGCCAAGGATTAGCGGGAGGACCCACAGATACGCAGTATTTT
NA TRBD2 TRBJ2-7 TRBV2 CASRRSEIAGGRIEQYF TGTGCCAGCAGGAGGAGTGAAATAGCGGGAGGCAGGATCGAGCAGTACTTC
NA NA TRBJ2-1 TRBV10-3 CAVQQGSYNEQFF TGTGCCGTCCAGCAGGGGAGCTACAATGAGCAGTTCTTC
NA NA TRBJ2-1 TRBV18 CASSPLAEGSYNEQFF TGTGCCAGCTCACCATTAGCGGAGGGGTCCTACAATGAGCAGTTCTTC
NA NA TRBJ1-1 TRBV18 CASSPSLNTEAFF TGTGCCAGCTCACCTTCCTTGAACACTGAAGCTTTCTTT
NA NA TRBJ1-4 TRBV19 CASRGGAVEKLFF TGTGCCAGTAGAGGTGGGGCGGTGGAAAAACTGTTTTTT
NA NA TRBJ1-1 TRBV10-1 CASSETLNTEAFF TGCGCCAGCAGTGAGACTCTGAACACTGAAGCTTTCTTT
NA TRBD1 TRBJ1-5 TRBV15 CATSRWDRGISQPQHF TGTGCCACCAGCAGGTGGGACAGGGGAATTAGTCAGCCCCAGCATTTT